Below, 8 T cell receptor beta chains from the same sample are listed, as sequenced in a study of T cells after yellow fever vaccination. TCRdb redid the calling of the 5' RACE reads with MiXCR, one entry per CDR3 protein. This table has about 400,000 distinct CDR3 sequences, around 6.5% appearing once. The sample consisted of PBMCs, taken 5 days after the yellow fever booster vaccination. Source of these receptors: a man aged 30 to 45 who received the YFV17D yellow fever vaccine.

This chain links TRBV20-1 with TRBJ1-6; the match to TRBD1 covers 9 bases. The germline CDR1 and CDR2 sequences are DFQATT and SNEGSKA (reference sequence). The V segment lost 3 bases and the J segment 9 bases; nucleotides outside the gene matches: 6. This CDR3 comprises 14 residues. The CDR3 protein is CSASNRGPGSPLHF. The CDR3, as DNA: TGCAGTGCTAGCAACAGGGGGCCAGGTTCACCCCTCCACTTT.

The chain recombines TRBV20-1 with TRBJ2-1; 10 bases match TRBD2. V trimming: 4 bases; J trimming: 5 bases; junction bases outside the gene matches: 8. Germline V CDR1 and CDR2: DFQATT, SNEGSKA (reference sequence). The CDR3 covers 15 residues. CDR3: CSANSAGGFNNEQFF. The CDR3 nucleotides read TGCAGTGCTAACTCAGCGGGAGGGTTCAACAATGAGCAGTTCTTC.

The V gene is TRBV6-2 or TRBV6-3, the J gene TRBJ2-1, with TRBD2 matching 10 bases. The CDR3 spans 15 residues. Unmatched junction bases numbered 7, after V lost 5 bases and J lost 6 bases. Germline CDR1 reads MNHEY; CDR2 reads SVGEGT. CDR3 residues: CASSELAGLLNEQFF. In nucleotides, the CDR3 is TGTGCCAGCAGTGAACTAGCGGGGTTACTCAATGAGCAGTTCTTC.

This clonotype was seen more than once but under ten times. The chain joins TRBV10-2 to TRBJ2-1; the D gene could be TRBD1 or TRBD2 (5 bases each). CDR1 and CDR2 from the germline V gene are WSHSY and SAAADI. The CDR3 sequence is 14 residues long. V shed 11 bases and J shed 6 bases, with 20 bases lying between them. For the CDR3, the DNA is TGCGCCGCGCGGGCAGATCTTAGGGGCAATGAGCAGTTCTTC. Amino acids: CAARADLRGNEQFF.

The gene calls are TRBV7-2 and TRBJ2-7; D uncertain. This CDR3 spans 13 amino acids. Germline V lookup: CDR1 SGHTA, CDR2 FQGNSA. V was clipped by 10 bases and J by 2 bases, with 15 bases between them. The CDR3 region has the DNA TGTGCCACCTCACCGGGTATCGCCTACGAGCAGTACTTC. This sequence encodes CATSPGIAYEQYF.

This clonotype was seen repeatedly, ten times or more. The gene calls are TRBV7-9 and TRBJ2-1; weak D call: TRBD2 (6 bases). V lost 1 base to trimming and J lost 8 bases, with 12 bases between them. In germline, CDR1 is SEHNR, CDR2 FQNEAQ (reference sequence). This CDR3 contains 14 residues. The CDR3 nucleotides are TGTGCCAGCAGCTTAGTCTCTCGCGGGGATGAGCAGTTCTTC. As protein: CASSLVSRGDEQFF.

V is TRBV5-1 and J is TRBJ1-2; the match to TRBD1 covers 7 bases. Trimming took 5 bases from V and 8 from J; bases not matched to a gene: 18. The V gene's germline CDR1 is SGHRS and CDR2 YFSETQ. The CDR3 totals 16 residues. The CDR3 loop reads CASSSLRGTDGGGYTF. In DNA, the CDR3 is TGCGCCAGCAGTTCGCTTCGAGGGACAGATGGTGGAGGCTACACCTTC.

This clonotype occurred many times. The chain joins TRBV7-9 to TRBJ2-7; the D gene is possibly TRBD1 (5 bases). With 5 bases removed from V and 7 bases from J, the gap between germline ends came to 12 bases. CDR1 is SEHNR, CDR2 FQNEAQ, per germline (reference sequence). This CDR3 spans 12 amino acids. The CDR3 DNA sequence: TGTGCCAGCAGCATCAGGGTGGGAGAGCAGTACTTC. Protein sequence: CASSIRVGEQYF.